This is a list of T cell receptor beta chains from one sample in a study of cytomegalovirus exposure and HLA in healthy donors. Measured with immunoSEQ multiplex PCR; TCRdb has only the in-frame clones, and not every one. Here the sample spans under 200,000 clones, about 90% being singletons. The sample comprised PBMCs. The receptors here all came from a woman aged 18-29 years in good health and CMV-seropositive. The CDR3 runs from the conserved cysteine through the conserved F or W. The D gene is left open where the match is weak. Not every row has a clone size; where given, it reads once, few, many or a size class.

TRBV6-1	NA	TRBJ1-4	NA	TGTGCCAGCAGTGCGAACAGCATCGCAAAGGAAAAACTGTTTTTT	CASSANSIAKEKLFF
TRBV30	once	TRBJ1-3	NA	TGTGCCTGGAGTGTATTAAGACCTGAGGCTGGAAACACCATATATTTT	CAWSVLRPEAGNTIYF
TRBV7-8	NA	TRBJ1-1	TRBD1	TGTGCCAGCACCCAAGGACAGGTTATGGCTGAAGCTTTCTTT	CASTQGQVMAEAFF
TRBV11-3	NA	TRBJ2-5	TRBD2	TGTGCCAGCAGCCCTTCGGGGACTAGCGGGAGAGGGACCCAGTACTTC	CASSPSGTSGRGTQYF
TRBV5-6	once	TRBJ2-7	NA	TGTGCCAGCAGCTTTAGGTCCGGGGTAGGGGAGCAGTACTTC	CASSFRSGVGEQYF
TRBV2	NA	TRBJ2-5	TRBD1	TGTGCCAGCAGTGAAGGCACAGGGGCGAAGGAGACCCAGTACTTC	CASSEGTGAKETQYF
TRBV5-1	NA	TRBJ2-1	NA	TGCGCCACCAATACAGACTACAATGAGCAGTTCTTC	CATNTDYNEQFF
TRBV5-6	NA	TRBJ2-7	TRBD1	TGTGCCAGCAGTTATGACAGGGGGTTGTACGAGCAGTACTTC	CASSYDRGLYEQYF
TRBV7-8	once	TRBJ1-2	TRBD1	TGTGCCAGCAGCTTAGCGCGTCCGGGACAGGGGCACTATGGCTACACCTTC	CASSLARPGQGHYGYTF
TRBV27	NA	TRBJ1-5	TRBD1	TGTGCCAGCAGCAGGAGGGGACAGATTTTCAATCAGCCCCAGCATTTT	CASSRRGQIFNQPQHF
TRBV4-2	NA	TRBJ1-2	TRBD1	TGTGCCAGCAGCCAAGGGGACAGGGCCAACTATGGCTACACCTTC	CASSQGDRANYGYTF
TRBV18	NA	TRBJ2-7	NA	TGTGCCAGCTCAGTCACCGGGACAAAGGCTTACGAGCAGTACTTC	CASSVTGTKAYEQYF
TRBV18	NA	TRBJ2-5	TRBD1	TGTGCCAGCTCCCCTCTGGGACAGGTACAAGAGACCCAGTACTTC	CASSPLGQVQETQYF
TRBV18	NA	TRBJ2-1	TRBD2	TGTGCCAGCTCACGCACTAGCGGGGGGTACAATGAGCAGTTCTTC	CASSRTSGGYNEQFF
TRBV29-1	NA	TRBJ1-1	TRBD1	TGCAGCACGGACAGGGGTGAAGCTTTCTTT	CSTDRGEAFF
TRBV18	NA	TRBJ2-7	NA	TGTGCCAGCTCACCCACGGAGAGCTCCTACGAGCAGTACTTC	CASSPTESSYEQYF
TRBV2	NA	TRBJ2-1	NA	TGTGCCAGCAGTCCGCTTCGAGGGGGTAGTATTACCGTTACGAACAATGAGCAGTTCTTC	CASSPLRGGSITVTNNEQFF
TRBV6-1	NA	TRBJ2-5	TRBD1	TGTGCCAGCAGTGTCACAACAGGGGCACAAGAGACCCAGTACTTC	CASSVTTGAQETQYF
TRBV7-8	NA	TRBJ2-3	TRBD2	TGTGCCAGCAGCTTACTAGCGGGAGGTTGGGGAGATACGCAGTATTTT	CASSLLAGGWGDTQYF
TRBV10-3	once	TRBJ2-3	TRBD2	TGTGCCATCAGTGGGGCTAGCGGGAACACAGATACGCAGTATTTT	CAISGASGNTDTQYF
TRBV7-2	NA	TRBJ2-1	TRBD2	TGTGCCAGCAGCTTATCTAGCGGGAGTTACAATGAGCAGTTCTTC	CASSLSSGSYNEQFF
TRBV4-3	NA	TRBJ2-1	TRBD1	TGCGCCAGCGAGGGGACAGGGGGGAATGAGCAGTTCTTC	CASEGTGGNEQFF
TRBV28	NA	TRBJ1-1	TRBD1	TGTGCCAGCGGTCGACAGGGAGCGGGGAACACTGAAGCTTTCTTT	CASGRQGAGNTEAFF
TRBV2	few	TRBJ1-2	NA	TGTGCCAGCAGTGCAGGGAGGGACTATGGCTACACCTTC	CASSAGRDYGYTF
TRBV6-5	NA	TRBJ2-7	NA	TGTGCCAGCAGTCCCGGTGAGAGATCTTCCTACGAGCAGTACTTC	CASSPGERSSYEQYF
TRBV14	NA	TRBJ1-3	TRBD1	TGTGCCAGCAGCCCCACACAGGGGTCCTCTGGAAACACCATATATTTT	CASSPTQGSSGNTIYF
TRBV9	NA	TRBJ2-2	NA	TGTGCCAGCAGCGTAGCCAGCGCCGGGGAGCTGTTTTTT	CASSVASAGELFF
TRBV10-3	NA	TRBJ2-5	TRBD2	TGTGCCATCAGTGTGGGCGGGGGGGCCCAAGAGACCCAGTACTTC	CAISVGGGAQETQYF
TRBV29-1	NA	TRBJ1-1	NA	TGCAGCGTTGAAGGCAACATGAACACTGAAGCTTTCTTT	CSVEGNMNTEAFF
TRBV19	NA	TRBJ1-1	NA	TGTGCCAGTACAGGGGATTTGGGTGAAGCTTTCTTT	CASTGDLGEAFF
TRBV27	few	TRBJ2-1	TRBD2	TGTGCCAGCAAGCTTGAAGCGGGAGCCTACAATGAGCAGTTCTTC	CASKLEAGAYNEQFF
TRBV29-1	NA	TRBJ1-1	TRBD1	TGCAGCGTTGGGACAGGGGGGGGCACTGAAGCTTTCTTT	CSVGTGGGTEAFF
TRBV30	once	TRBJ1-2	NA	TGTGCCTGGGACAACCCTGTGGGCTACACCTTC	CAWDNPVGYTF
TRBV10-2	NA	TRBJ2-5	NA	TGCGCCAGCAGGGGAGGAGAGACCCAGTACTTC	CASRGGETQYF
TRBV5-4	NA	TRBJ1-4	TRBD1	TGTGCCAGCAGCCCGAACAGGGGCCCTCAGGAAAAACTGTTTTTT	CASSPNRGPQEKLFF
TRBV5-4	NA	TRBJ2-3	TRBD2	TGTGCCAGCAGCCCGGCCACTAGCGGGGGGGTCACCACAGATACGCAGTATTTT	CASSPATSGGVTTDTQYF
TRBV19	NA	TRBJ1-2	NA	TGTGCCAGTAGGACCGGGGGTGGGTATGGCTACACCTTC	CASRTGGGYGYTF
TRBV27	NA	TRBJ2-7	NA	TGTGCCAGCAGTTTTAGCAGGAGGGCGGCCTACGAGCAGTACTTC	CASSFSRRAAYEQYF
TRBV28	NA	TRBJ1-1	TRBD1	TGTGCCAGCAGTTTCCGACAGGGAGGGAACACTGAAGCTTTCTTT	CASSFRQGGNTEAFF
TRBV2	NA	TRBJ2-1	TRBD2	TGTGCCAGCAGTGTCAGCGGGGTCTCCTACAATGAGCAGTTCTTC	CASSVSGVSYNEQFF
TRBV7-9	once	TRBJ1-3	TRBD1	TGTGCCAGCAGCTTAGACAGGGGCTCTGGAAACACCATATATTTT	CASSLDRGSGNTIYF
TRBV5-1	NA	TRBJ1-1	NA	TGCGCCAGCAGCTTGGCGGTAGCGGGGAGGCGGGGGAGGACTGAAGCTTTCTTT	CASSLAVAGRRGRTEAFF